This T cell receptor beta chain came from a study of regulatory and conventional T cells in RAG deficiency. General study findings and limits: RAG-deficient patients showed markedly lower Shannon entropy and higher Simpson indices than control T-cell subsets. Patient subsets had shorter CDR3s; Omenn Treg-Tconv overlap exceeded 75%. Omenn syndrome and CID/AS patients had about 110-fold fewer unique Treg TCR beta sequences, versus approximately 9.6-fold elsewhere.

Concerning this clone: Its antigen is currently unknown.

Conventional CD4+ T cells were sorted from blood as CD25-low CD127-high cells. The data were produced by immunoSEQ multiplex PCR, yet TCRdb's version contains in-frame clones alone and is incomplete. The sample has 21,000 or so clones, about 92% seen once. The sample also formed part of further work on regulatory T cells. Per that paper: Amplification used 52 TRBV primers and 13 TRBJ primers. Skewed V and J usage and few unique V-J pairs marked patient repertoires, most in Tregs.

This receptor was taken from a human donor in good health. The sample taken for sequencing was CD4+ T cells sorted from blood.

This CDR3 reads CASSGWTGGYTF. In DNA, the CDR3 is TGTGCCAGCAGCGGTTGGACAGGCGGCTACACCTTC. The genes are TRBV5-6 and TRBJ1-2; TRBD1 matches at 7 bases. Germline V CDR1 and CDR2: SGHDT, YYEEEE. V was pared by 4 bases and J by 8 bases, with 5 bases of the junction left unmatched. The CDR3 has 12 amino acids. Filled out from reference TRBV5-6 and TRBJ1-2, the complete variable domain reads DAGVTQSPTHLIKTRGQQVTLRCSPKSGHDTVSWYQQALGQGPQFIFQYYEEEERQRGNFPDRFSGHQFPNYSSELNVNALLLGDSALYLCASSGWTGGYTFGSGTRLTVV.